A single sample is the source of the 25 T cell receptor beta chains below, sequenced in a study of Graves' ophthalmopathy and Graves' hyperthyroidism. Amplifying from RNA transcripts, the study obtained TCR beta CDR3 regions. Second-round multiplex PCR came after first-round RT-PCR with HTBI primers. TCRdb re-derived calls from the multiplex PCR reads in MiXCR, one entry per CDR3 protein. This repertoire shows about 700,000 distinct CDR3 sequences, around 40% found once; its top ten account for approximately 43%. The specimen sequenced was peripheral blood. These TCRs come from an adult man with Graves' ophthalmopathy.

With regard to this clonotype: A junction boundary mismatches the germline segment, possibly from a read error. The chain recombines TRBV5-6 with TRBJ2-7; D is unresolved. The germline V gene has CDR1 SGHDT and CDR2 YYEEEE. The CDR3 is 13 amino acids. The CDR3 DNA sequence: TGTGCCAGCAGCTTGATCGAAGCCTACGGGCAGTACTTC. This sequence encodes CASSLIEAYGQYF.

This clonotype was observed at least ten times. The junction and the germline gene differ at one end; a read error may be behind it. The V call is TRBV10-3, the J call TRBJ1-5, with a tentative D call TRBD1 (5 bases). The V gene's germline CDR1 is ENHRY and CDR2 SYGVKD. This CDR3 contains 16 residues. CDR3 coding DNA: TGTGCCAGCAGTACTTGGCTTGCGACAGTCAGTCAGCCCCAGCATTTT. Protein product: CASSTWLATVSQPQHF.

This clonotype was seen a single time. The CDR3 DNA sequence: TGTGCTAGAGGCCGGGACAGAGGACTTAACTATGGCTACACCTTC. Residues: CARGRDRGLNYGYTF. This rearrangement joins TRBV19 to TRBJ1-2; 7 bases match TRBD1. Germline CDR1 reads LNHDA; CDR2 reads SQIVND (reference sequence). CDR3 length equals 15 residues. Variable domain in full (rest from reference TRBV19 and TRBJ1-2): DGGITQSPKYLFRKEGQNVTLSCEQNLNHDAMYWYRQDPGQGLRLIYYSQIVNDFQKGDIAEGYSVSREKKESFPLTVTSAQKNPTAFYLCARGRDRGLNYGYTFGSGTRLTVV.

This clonotype was recorded many times. The gene calls are TRBV15 and TRBJ1-4; tentatively, D is TRBD1 (6 bases). There are 15 residues in the CDR3. Germline V gene data show CDR1 as LNHNV and CDR2 as YYDKDF (reference sequence). V was cut by 1 base and J by 8 bases, with 14 bases left in between. CDR3 in amino acids: CATSRVRGAGEKLFF. The CDR3 DNA sequence: TGTGCCACCAGCAGAGTCAGGGGAGCGGGGGAAAAACTGTTTTTT.

This clonotype has more than one count but fewer than ten. The chain couples TRBV5-4 to TRBJ1-2, with 8 nucleotides matching TRBD1. The CDR3 is made up of 13 amino acids. Germline CDR1 reads SGHNT; CDR2 reads YYREEE (reference sequence). The V and J ends lost 4 bases and 6 bases, in that order; junction bases with no gene match: 5. CDR3 region: CASSIQGADGYTF. CDR3 nucleotide sequence: TGTGCCAGCAGCATCCAGGGGGCCGATGGCTACACCTTC.

Concerning this clonotype: It is likely a read error, because the conserved phenylalanine at the end of the CDR3 is missing. Because the CDR3's place on the DNA is in doubt, the DNA is left out and the CDR3 is given as listed by TCRdb. CDR3 sequence reads: CASSLADNY. The chain employs TRBV7-2 and TRBJ2-5. The CDR3 is 9 residues long, ends included. Germline-derived CDR1 and CDR2 are SGHTA and FQGNSA.

In this sample, this clonotype turned up a few times. The chain is built from TRBV6-2 or TRBV6-3 and TRBJ2-7; weak D call: TRBD1 (6 bases). The CDR3 has 13 residues. V gave up 6 bases and J gave up 0 bases, with 9 bases separating them. Germline loops: CDR1 MNHEY, CDR2 SVGEGT. This CDR3 is CASSDRLSYEQYF. CDR3 in DNA: TGTGCCAGCAGCGACAGGCTCTCCTACGAGCAGTACTTC.

In its sample, this clonotype was seen many times. V and J are TRBV6-5 and TRBJ1-1; tentatively, D is TRBD1 (5 bases). The CDR3 spans 11 residues. Germline CDR1 is MNHEY and CDR2 is SVGAGI. Trimming left V 5 bases short and J 8 bases short, with 9 bases between. CDR3 in amino acids: CASSTGPEAFF. Written as DNA, the CDR3 is TGTGCCAGCAGTACGGGGCCGGAAGCTTTCTTT.

The rearrangement joins TRBV19 to TRBJ1-5; unclear D gene. Trimming removed 2 bases at V and 7 bases at J, with 9 bases between. Germline CDR1 reads LNHDA; CDR2 reads SQIVND (reference sequence). The CDR3 covers 13 residues. The DNA for the CDR3 is TGTGCCAGTAGTATAAAACAGCGACAGCCCCAGCATTTT. Protein: CASSIKQRQPQHF.

The table lists this clonotype with a count of one. The CDR3 coding sequence is TGTGCCAGCAGTCATGGCCGGGATGAAAAACTGTTTTTT. It translates to CASSHGRDEKLFF. The chain combines TRBV2 with TRBJ1-4; D gene unclear. The CDR3 is made up of 13 amino acids. The V end lost 5 bases, the J end lost 6 bases, and 10 bases lay between the germline ends. Germline V gene data show CDR1 as SNHLY and CDR2 as FYNNEI.

The chain employs TRBV5-5 and TRBJ1-2, with D perhaps TRBD1 (5 bases). Germline V CDR1 and CDR2: SGHKS, YYEKEE (reference sequence). V was pared by 1 base and J by 1 base, with 8 bases between. This CDR3 has 14 amino acids. In DNA, the CDR3 is TGTGCCAGCAGCTTGCCCAGGGTTAACTATGGCTACACCTTC. This encodes CASSLPRVNYGYTF.

This clonotype appeared a single time. This chain connects TRBV5-6 to TRBJ1-6, with a possible D match to TRBD1 (6 bases). CDR1 is SGHDT, CDR2 YYEEEE, per germline. The CDR3 is 14 amino acids. V lost 2 bases and J lost 10, with 13 bases in between. The CDR3 DNA follows: TGTGCCAGCAGCTTTACGTCTCAGGGGTCACCCCTCCACTTT. Amino acids: CASSFTSQGSPLHF.

This rearrangement joins TRBV7-8 to TRBJ2-5; tentative D call: TRBD2 (7 bases). This CDR3 region has 16 residues. The V gene lost 5 bases and the J gene lost 4 bases, with 20 bases spanning the gap. Germline V gives CDR1 SGHVS, CDR2 FQNEAQ. CDR3 sequence: CASSPNVGGGGETQYF. The CDR3 nucleotides read TGTGCCAGCAGCCCCAACGTTGGGGGAGGGGGAGAGACCCAGTACTTC.

The sample holds many counts of this clonotype. The chain employs TRBV29-1 and TRBJ1-1, with D unclear. V lost 6 bases, J lost 0 bases, and 14 bases lay in between. CDR1 is SQVTM and CDR2 is ANQGSEA in the germline V gene. The CDR3 consists of 14 residues. The CDR3 loop reads CSVFTKSMNTEAFF. For the CDR3, the DNA is TGCAGCGTCTTTACTAAAAGCATGAACACTGAAGCTTTCTTT.

In its sample, this clonotype was seen many times. This chain connects TRBV29-1 to TRBJ2-2, with 7 bases lining up with TRBD1. CDR1 is SQVTM, CDR2 ANQGSEA, per germline. Germline trimming cut 0 bases from V and 5 bases from J; bases unmatched to any gene: 3. This CDR3 contains 14 residues. The CDR3 protein is CSVEDGRGTGELFF. CDR3 nucleotides: TGCAGCGTTGAAGACGGCAGGGGGACCGGGGAGCTGTTTTTT.

This clonotype was counted many times. The gene calls are TRBV7-8 and TRBJ1-3; 7 bases are a match to TRBD1. This CDR3 is built from 16 residues. The germline V gene has CDR1 SGHVS and CDR2 FQNEAQ. J lost 4 bases, V lost 4 bases, and 10 bases had no gene match. This CDR3 reads CASSSPRAGGGNTIYF. CDR3 bases: TGTGCCAGCAGCTCCCCCCGGGCAGGGGGAGGAAACACCATATATTTT.

In this sample, this clonotype turned up a few times. One end of the junction varies from germline; a read error may be responsible. V is TRBV24-1 and J is TRBJ1-5; D is possibly TRBD1 (5 bases). Looked up from germline, CDR1 is KGHDR and CDR2 is SFDVKD. CDR3 length equals 15 residues. The CDR3 sequence: CASSYGWDGNQPQHF. The CDR3 bases are TGTGCCAGCAGTTACGGGTGGGACGGTAATCAGCCCCAGCATTTT.

This clonotype has a count of ten or more. V and J are TRBV29-1 and TRBJ2-7, with TRBD1 matching over 8 bases. The CDR3 is 15 amino acids. In germline, CDR1 is SQVTM, CDR2 ANQGSEA. V lost 1 base, J lost 0 bases, and 5 bases stayed unmatched. The CDR3 sequence: CSVEAGDRSSYEQYF. DNA of the CDR3: TGCAGCGTTGAAGCGGGGGACAGGAGCTCCTACGAGCAGTACTTC.

This clonotype was recorded many times. The chain joins TRBV2 to TRBJ2-7, with 8 bases identical to TRBD2. After removal of 0 bases from V and 0 bases from J, the junction contained 1 base not matched to a gene. The germline CDR1 and CDR2 sequences are SNHLY and FYNNEI. The CDR3 is made up of 15 amino acids. CDR3 amino acids: CASSEAAGDSYEQYF. The CDR3, as DNA: TGTGCCAGCAGTGAAGCAGCGGGGGACTCCTACGAGCAGTACTTC.

This clonotype was counted a few times. The V and J genes are TRBV9 and TRBJ2-7, with no clear D. Trimming took off 5 bases at V and 2 bases at J, with 14 bases between the two ends. There are 14 residues in the CDR3. Germline assignment: CDR1 SGDLS and CDR2 YYNGEE. This CDR3 reads CASSNTDGPYEQYF. The CDR3 DNA reads as TGTGCCAGCAGTAATACGGACGGTCCCTACGAGCAGTACTTC.

Ten or more counts support this clonotype. The chain is built from TRBV10-3 and TRBJ1-2, with a weak D call TRBD1 (5 bases). The V gene's germline CDR1 is ENHRY and CDR2 SYGVKD. V was pared by 6 bases and J by 2 bases, with 13 bases between. This CDR3 spans 14 amino acids. For the CDR3, the DNA is TGTGCCATCAGCGTCTTGGGGGAGAACTATGGCTACACCTTC. This encodes CAISVLGENYGYTF.

In its sample, this clonotype was seen a few times. The CDR3 protein is CATSDWSGAAQETQYF. CDR3 nucleotide sequence: TGTGCCACCAGTGATTGGAGCGGGGCGGCCCAAGAGACCCAGTACTTC. The chain links TRBV24-1 to TRBJ2-5; 7 bases align to TRBD2. The CDR3 totals 16 residues. Trimming took 2 bases from V and 1 from J; bases not matched to a gene: 6. Germline V gene data show CDR1 as KGHDR and CDR2 as SFDVKD.

This chain links TRBV19 with TRBJ1-5, with D possibly being TRBD1 (6 bases). Between the trimmed V and J ends, which lost 11 bases and 9 bases, there was a span of 20 bases. The length of the CDR3 is 13 residues. Germline lookup yields CDR1 LNHDA and CDR2 SQIVND (reference sequence). In DNA, the CDR3 is TGTGCCTGGAGTCGGGGGCCAGAGGGGCCCCAGCATTTT. Residues: CAWSRGPEGPQHF. The variable domain in full, with the rest retrieved from reference TRBV19 and TRBJ1-5, is DGGITQSPKYLFRKEGQNVTLSCEQNLNHDAMYWYRQDPGQGLRLIYYSQIVNDFQKGDIAEGYSVSREKKESFPLTVTSAQKNPTAFYLCAWSRGPEGPQHFGDGTRLSIL.

On this clonotype itself: This CDR3 is missing its conserved last phenylalanine or tryptophan, likely due to a read error. The limits of the CDR3 on the DNA are not certain, so only TCRdb's listed CDR3 is given. The chain is built from TRBV25-1 and TRBJ1-1; the D call of TRBD1 is as the table states it, not checked on the DNA. Both ends counted, the CDR3 spans 8 residues. CDR1 is MGHDK and CDR2 is SYGVNS in the germline V gene. CDR3 sequence: CASSDQQG.

This clonotype was seen at least ten times. The rearrangement uses TRBV6-4 and TRBJ2-2, with D unresolved. Trimming removed 8 bases at V and 1 base at J, with 11 bases between. The CDR3 covers 14 residues. Germline assignment: CDR1 MRHNA and CDR2 SNTAGT. Here the CDR3 DNA reads TGTGCCAGCCGCGTGGCTGTGAACACCGGGGAGCTGTTTTTT. Encoded protein: CASRVAVNTGELFF.